The TCR beta chain under discussion was sequenced for a study of blood T cell repertoires in COVID-19. The trim removed 1 base at V and 2 bases at J, leaving 18 bases unmatched. Per the germline V gene, CDR1 is MGHRA and CDR2 is YSYEKL. The CDR3 has 20 residues. Authors' processing steps: Nucleated cell counts were estimated from reference gene primer amplification. Measured with immunoSEQ multiplex PCR; TCRdb has only the in-frame clones, and not every one. The V and J calls and clone size come from that table; D and trimming were worked out from the DNA. The sample has 100,000 or so clones, roughly nine tenths seen once.

The chain links TRBV4-1 to TRBJ2-5; 8 bases map to TRBD2. The sequenced sample consisted of peripheral blood. This TCR came from a woman over 75 with acute or convalescent COVID-19. The CDR3 nucleotides are TGCGCCAGCAGCCAAGTAATAGGATCCCGCGCGGGGGGATTTCAAGAGACCCAGTACTTC. Protein sequence: CASSQVIGSRAGGFQETQYF.